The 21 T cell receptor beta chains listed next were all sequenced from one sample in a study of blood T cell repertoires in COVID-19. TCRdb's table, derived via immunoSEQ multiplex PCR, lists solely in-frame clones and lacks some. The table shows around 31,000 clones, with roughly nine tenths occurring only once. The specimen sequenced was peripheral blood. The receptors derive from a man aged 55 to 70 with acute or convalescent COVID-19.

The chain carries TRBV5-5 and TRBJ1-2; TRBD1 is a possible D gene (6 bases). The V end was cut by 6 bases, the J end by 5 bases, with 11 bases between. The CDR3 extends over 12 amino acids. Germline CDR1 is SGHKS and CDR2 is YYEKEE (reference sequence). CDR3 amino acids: CASTQDSYGYTF. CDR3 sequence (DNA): TGTGCCAGCACCCAGGACAGTTATGGCTACACCTTC.

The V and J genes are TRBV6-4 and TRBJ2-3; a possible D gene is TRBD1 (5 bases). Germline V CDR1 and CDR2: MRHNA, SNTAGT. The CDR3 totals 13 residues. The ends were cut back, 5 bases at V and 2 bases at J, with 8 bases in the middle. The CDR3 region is CASSQGNTDTQYF. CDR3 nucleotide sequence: TGTGCCAGCAGTCAGGGTAACACAGATACGCAGTATTTT.

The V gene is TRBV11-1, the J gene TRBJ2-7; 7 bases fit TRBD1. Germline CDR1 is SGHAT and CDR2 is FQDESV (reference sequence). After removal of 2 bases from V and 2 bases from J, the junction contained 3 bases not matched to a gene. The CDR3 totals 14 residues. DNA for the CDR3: TGTGCCAGCAGCTTACGACAGGGCCCCTACGAGCAGTACTTC. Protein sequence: CASSLRQGPYEQYF.

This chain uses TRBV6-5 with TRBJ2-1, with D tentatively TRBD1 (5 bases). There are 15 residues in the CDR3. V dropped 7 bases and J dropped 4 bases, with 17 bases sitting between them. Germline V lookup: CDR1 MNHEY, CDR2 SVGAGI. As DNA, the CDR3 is TGTGCCAGCAATCAAGGACAAAGATTTTACAATGAGCAGTTCTTC. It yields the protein CASNQGQRFYNEQFF.

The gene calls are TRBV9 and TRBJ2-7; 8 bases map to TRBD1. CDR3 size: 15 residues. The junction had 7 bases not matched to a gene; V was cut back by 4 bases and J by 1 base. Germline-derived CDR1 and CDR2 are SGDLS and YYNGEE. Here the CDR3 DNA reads TGTGCCAGCAGCACGGGACAGGCGGCGTCCTACGAGCAGTACTTC. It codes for CASSTGQAASYEQYF. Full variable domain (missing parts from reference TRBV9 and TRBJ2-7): DSGVTQTPKHLITATGQRVTLRCSPRSGDLSVYWYQQSLDQGLQFLIQYYNGEERAKGNILERFSAQQFPDLHSELNLSSLELGDSALYFCASSTGQAASYEQYFGPGTRLTVT.

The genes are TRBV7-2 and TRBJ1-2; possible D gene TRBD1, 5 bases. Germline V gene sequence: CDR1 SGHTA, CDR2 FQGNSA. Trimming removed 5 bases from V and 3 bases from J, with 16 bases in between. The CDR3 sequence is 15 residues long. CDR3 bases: TGTGCCAGCAGCCAAGAGGCCAGGGTCTACTATGGCTACACCTTC. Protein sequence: CASSQEARVYYGYTF.

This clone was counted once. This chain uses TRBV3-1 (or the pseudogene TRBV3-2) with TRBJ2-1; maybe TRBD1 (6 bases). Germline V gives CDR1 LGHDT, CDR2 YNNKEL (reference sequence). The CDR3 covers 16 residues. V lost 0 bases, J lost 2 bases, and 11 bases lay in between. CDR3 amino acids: CASSQDRGTTYNEQFF. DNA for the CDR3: TGTGCCAGCAGCCAAGATCGTGGGACAACCTACAATGAGCAGTTCTTC.

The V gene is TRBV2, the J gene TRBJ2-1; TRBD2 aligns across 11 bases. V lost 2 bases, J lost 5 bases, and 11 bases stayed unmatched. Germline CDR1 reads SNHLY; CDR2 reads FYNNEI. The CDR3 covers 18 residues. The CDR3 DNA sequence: TGTGCCAGCAGTGAAAAGGGACTAGCGGCGTTTAGGAACAATGAGCAGTTCTTC. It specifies CASSEKGLAAFRNNEQFF.

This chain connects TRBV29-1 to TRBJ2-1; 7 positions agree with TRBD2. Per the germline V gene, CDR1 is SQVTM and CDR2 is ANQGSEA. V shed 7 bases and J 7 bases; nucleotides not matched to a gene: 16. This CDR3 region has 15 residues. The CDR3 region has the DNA TGCAGCGCCGAATTCTGGGGCGGGAGATCGAATGAGCAGTTCTTC. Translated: CSAEFWGGRSNEQFF.

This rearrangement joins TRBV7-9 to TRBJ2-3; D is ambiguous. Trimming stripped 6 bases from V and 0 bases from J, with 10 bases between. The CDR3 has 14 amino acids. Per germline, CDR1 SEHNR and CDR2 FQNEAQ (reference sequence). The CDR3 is CASRSDKSTDTQYF. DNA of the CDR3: TGTGCCAGCAGATCAGACAAAAGCACAGATACGCAGTATTTT.

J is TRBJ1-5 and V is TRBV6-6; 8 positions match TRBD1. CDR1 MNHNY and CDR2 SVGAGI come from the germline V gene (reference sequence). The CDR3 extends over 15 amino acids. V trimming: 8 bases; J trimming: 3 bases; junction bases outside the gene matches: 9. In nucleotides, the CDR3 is TGTGCCAGCGAGGACAGGGTGCGTCTCAATCAGCCCCAGCATTTT. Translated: CASEDRVRLNQPQHF.

The CDR3 protein is CASRLTGVGNTEAFF. The CDR3 DNA follows: TGTGCCAGCAGATTGACAGGGGTGGGGAACACTGAAGCTTTCTTT. V usage is TRBV2 and J usage is TRBJ1-1; 8 nucleotides match TRBD1. Germline V lookup: CDR1 SNHLY, CDR2 FYNNEI. The trim removed 6 bases at V and 1 base at J, leaving 7 bases unmatched. The CDR3 loop spans 15 amino acids.

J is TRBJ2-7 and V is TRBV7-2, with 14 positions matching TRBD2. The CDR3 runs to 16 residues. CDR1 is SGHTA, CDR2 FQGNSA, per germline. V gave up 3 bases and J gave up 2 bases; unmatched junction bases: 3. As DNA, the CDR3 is TGTGCCAGCAGCTTGGGACTAGCGGGAGCCCCCTACGAGCAGTACTTC. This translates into CASSLGLAGAPYEQYF.

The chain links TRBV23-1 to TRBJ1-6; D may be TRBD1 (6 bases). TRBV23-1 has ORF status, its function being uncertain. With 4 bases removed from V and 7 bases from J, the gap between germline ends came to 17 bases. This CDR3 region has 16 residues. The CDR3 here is CASSLRGARSNSPLHF. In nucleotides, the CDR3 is TGCGCCAGCAGTCTCCGGGGGGCGAGATCCAATTCACCCCTCCACTTT.

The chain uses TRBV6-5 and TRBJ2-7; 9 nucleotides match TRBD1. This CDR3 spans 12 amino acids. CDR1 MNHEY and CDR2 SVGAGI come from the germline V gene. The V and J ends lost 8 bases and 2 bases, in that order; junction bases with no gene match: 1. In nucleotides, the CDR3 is TGTGCCAGCGGGACAGGGCCCTACGAGCAGTACTTC. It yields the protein CASGTGPYEQYF.

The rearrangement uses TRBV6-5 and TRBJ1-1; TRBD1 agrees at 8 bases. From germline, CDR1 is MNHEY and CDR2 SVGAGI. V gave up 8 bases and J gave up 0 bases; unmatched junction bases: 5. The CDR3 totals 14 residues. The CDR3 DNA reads TGTGCCAGCGGACAGGGAATAATGAACACTGAAGCTTTCTTT. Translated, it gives CASGQGIMNTEAFF.

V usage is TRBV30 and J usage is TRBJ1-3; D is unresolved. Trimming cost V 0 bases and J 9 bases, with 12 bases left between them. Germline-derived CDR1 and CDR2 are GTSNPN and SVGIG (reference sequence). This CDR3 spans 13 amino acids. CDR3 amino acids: CAWSVSYPGTIYF. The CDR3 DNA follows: TGTGCCTGGAGTGTCAGCTACCCGGGCACCATATATTTT.

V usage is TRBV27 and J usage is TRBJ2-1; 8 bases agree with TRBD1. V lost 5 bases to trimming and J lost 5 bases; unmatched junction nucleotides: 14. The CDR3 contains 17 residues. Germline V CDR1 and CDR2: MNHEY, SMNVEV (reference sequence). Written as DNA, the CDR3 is TGTGCCAGCAGTCCCCGCCCCGACAGGGGAAGGAACAATGAGCAGTTCTTC. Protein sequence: CASSPRPDRGRNNEQFF.

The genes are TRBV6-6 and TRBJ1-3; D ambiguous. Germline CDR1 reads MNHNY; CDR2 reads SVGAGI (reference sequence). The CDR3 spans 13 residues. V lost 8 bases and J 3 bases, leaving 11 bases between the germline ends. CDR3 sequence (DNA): TGTGCCAGCGGCCGGGATGGTGGAAACACCATATATTTT. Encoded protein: CASGRDGGNTIYF.

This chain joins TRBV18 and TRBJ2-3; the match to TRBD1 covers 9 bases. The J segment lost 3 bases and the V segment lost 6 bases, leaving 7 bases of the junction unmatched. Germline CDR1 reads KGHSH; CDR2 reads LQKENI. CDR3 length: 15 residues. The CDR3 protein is CASSPTGTGTDTQYF. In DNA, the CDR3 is TGTGCCAGCTCGCCGACCGGGACAGGGACAGATACGCAGTATTTT.

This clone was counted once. The CDR3 region has the DNA TGTGCCAGCAGCCCTGACAGTGCGACAGGGGGGTGGGATGGCTACACCTTC. As protein: CASSPDSATGGWDGYTF. The chain combines TRBV4-2 with TRBJ1-2, with 9 bases fitting TRBD1. V shed 4 bases and J 6 bases; nucleotides not matched to a gene: 15. There are 17 residues in the CDR3. Germline values: CDR1 LGHNA, CDR2 YNFKEQ.